A selection of T cell receptor beta chains follows, all from one sample in a study of blood T cell repertoires in COVID-19. Sequencing was performed with immunoSEQ multiplex PCR; in TCRdb, only in-frame clones are kept and a portion is missing. Found here are around 50,000 clones, 75% to 80% of them singletons; the top ten hold around a fifth. Sequencing was carried out using peripheral blood. These receptors were taken from a human donor with active or convalescent COVID-19. The donor label of this sample is uncertain. Both conserved end residues are part of each CDR3. A D gene is named only where the DNA matches it firmly. Clone size is given for some rows only: seen once, a few or many times, or a class if the clone is expanded.

TRBV7-3	TRBJ2-5	NA	NA	CASSLGGYRETQYF	TGTGCCAGCAGCTTGGGGGGATATAGAGAGACCCAGTACTTC
TRBV27	TRBJ2-7	NA	NA	CASSYRAENYEQYF	TGTGCCAGCAGTTATCGAGCGGAAAATTACGAGCAGTACTTC
TRBV6-1	TRBJ2-7	TRBD2	few	CASSPREGPYEQYF	TGTGCCAGCAGTCCCCGGGAGGGACCCTACGAGCAGTACTTC
TRBV3-1/TRBV3-2	TRBJ2-5	NA	NA	CASSRREETQYF	TGTGCCAGCAGCCGCAGGGAAGAGACCCAGTACTTC
TRBV18	TRBJ2-1	TRBD1	NA	CASSPSQGAYNEQFF	TGTGCCAGCTCACCGTCACAGGGGGCCTACAATGAGCAGTTCTTC
TRBV7-3	TRBJ1-1	TRBD1	NA	CASSRKQPGQGNDTEAFF	TGTGCCAGCAGCCGTAAACAACCGGGACAGGGCAACGACACTGAAGCTTTCTTT
TRBV30	TRBJ2-7	TRBD1	NA	CAWSGVTGGEQYF	TGTGCCTGGAGTGGGGTGACAGGGGGCGAGCAGTACTTC
TRBV19	TRBJ2-7	TRBD1	NA	CASSPGTGTYEQYF	TGTGCCAGTAGCCCCGGGACAGGGACCTACGAGCAGTACTTC
TRBV11-2	TRBJ1-2	NA	NA	CASSTAGTYGYTF	TGTGCCAGCAGCACTGCCGGGACATATGGCTACACCTTC
TRBV4-1	TRBJ1-5	TRBD1	NA	CASSQTGAGSNQPQHF	TGCGCCAGCAGCCAAACAGGGGCGGGGAGCAATCAGCCCCAGCATTTT
TRBV5-4	TRBJ2-7	TRBD1	once	CASSPGGQGPLSF	TGTGCCAGCAGCCCGGGGGGACAGGGACCCTTATCCTTC
TRBV27	TRBJ1-1	TRBD1	NA	CASSTRTGRGLEAFF	TGTGCCAGCAGTACCCGGACAGGGAGGGGTCTTGAAGCTTTCTTT
TRBV5-1	TRBJ1-2	TRBD1	NA	CASMTGLAPAGYTF	TGCGCCAGCATGACAGGGCTCGCTCCGGCTGGCTACACCTTC
TRBV5-1	TRBJ1-2	NA	NA	CASTFTGNSGYTF	TGCGCCAGCACCTTCACAGGGAATAGCGGCTACACCTTC
TRBV2	TRBJ2-7	TRBD1	few	CASSEARGLDEQYF	TGTGCCAGCAGTGAAGCCAGGGGGCTCGACGAGCAGTACTTC
TRBV5-1	TRBJ2-3	NA	NA	CASRVVGEETDTQYF	TGCGCCAGCAGGGTTGTGGGAGAGGAAACAGATACGCAGTATTTT
TRBV4-3	TRBJ1-5	NA	once	CASSQEPAGPQHF	TGCGCCAGCAGCCAAGAGCCCGCGGGGCCCCAGCATTTT
TRBV4-1	TRBJ2-5	TRBD2	few	CASSPLSIWRGEGETQYF	TGCGCCAGCAGCCCATTGTCGATCTGGCGGGGGGAAGGGGAGACCCAGTACTTC
TRBV13	TRBJ1-1	NA	NA	CASSQDPQGLTEAFF	TGTGCCAGCAGCCAAGACCCACAGGGATTGACTGAAGCTTTCTTT
TRBV2	TRBJ1-5	NA	NA	CASQGGRGNQPQHF	TGTGCCAGTCAAGGCGGTAGGGGAAATCAGCCCCAGCATTTT
TRBV5-4	TRBJ2-5	TRBD1	once	CASSLPTGDKTQYF	TGTGCCAGCAGCCTGCCGACAGGGGACAAGACCCAGTACTTC
TRBV3-1/TRBV3-2	TRBJ2-7	NA	NA	CASSQGAGPYEQYF	TGTGCCAGCAGCCAAGGCGCGGGCCCTTACGAGCAGTACTTC
TRBV29-1	TRBJ2-2	NA	many	CSVGQNTGELFF	TGCAGCGTTGGACAGAACACCGGGGAGCTGTTTTTT
TRBV10-1	TRBJ2-1	TRBD1	once	CASSDRQGSYNEQFF	TGCGCCAGCAGTGACCGACAGGGGTCCTACAATGAGCAGTTCTTC
TRBV19	TRBJ2-7	NA	few	CASSTQGRRGRSYEQYF	TGTGCCAGTAGTACCCAGGGCCGGCGGGGACGGTCCTACGAGCAGTACTTC
TRBV12-5	TRBJ2-2	NA	NA	CASGPPDGATGELFF	TGTGCTAGTGGCCCTCCGGATGGGGCCACCGGGGAGCTGTTTTTT
TRBV7-6	TRBJ1-4	NA	NA	CASSSFSGDEKLFF	TGTGCCAGCAGCTCTTTTTCGGGAGATGAAAAACTGTTTTTT
TRBV18	TRBJ1-4	TRBD1	NA	CASSRRQGTNEKLFF	TGTGCCAGCTCACGACGACAGGGGACTAATGAAAAACTGTTTTTT
TRBV10-1	TRBJ2-3	NA	NA	CASSDVAVTDTQYF	TGCGCCAGCAGTGATGTAGCGGTCACAGATACGCAGTATTTT
TRBV9	TRBJ2-7	TRBD2	NA	CASSGEGVSSYEQYF	TGTGCCAGCAGCGGGGAGGGAGTCTCTTCCTACGAGCAGTACTTC
TRBV7-3	TRBJ2-7	TRBD1	NA	CASSLRGTVEYEQYF	TGTGCCAGCAGCTTAAGAGGGACAGTAGAGTACGAGCAGTACTTC
TRBV28	TRBJ2-7	NA	NA	CASNASTRKQYF	TGTGCCAGCAACGCCTCGACTAGGAAGCAGTACTTC
TRBV28	TRBJ1-5	TRBD1	NA	CASISSGQVNQPQHF	TGTGCCAGCATTTCCTCGGGACAGGTCAATCAGCCCCAGCATTTT
TRBV28	TRBJ1-2	NA	NA	CASSLGGYGYTF	TGTGCCAGCAGTTTAGGAGGGTATGGCTACACCTTC
TRBV21-1	TRBJ1-1	NA	NA	CASRRDRAGGTEAFF	TGTGCCAGCAGGAGGGACAGGGCAGGTGGCACTGAAGCTTTCTTT
TRBV10-3	TRBJ1-1	TRBD1	NA	CASKGQGNTEAFF	TGTGCCAGCAAGGGACAGGGTAACACTGAAGCTTTCTTT
TRBV2	TRBJ2-7	TRBD2	NA	CASSERGKSGRTHEQYF	TGTGCCAGCAGTGAAAGAGGAAAGTCCGGGAGGACCCACGAGCAGTACTTC
TRBV7-2	TRBJ1-2	TRBD1	NA	CASSLASSTGGEYGYTF	TGTGCCAGCAGCTTAGCCTCTTCCACAGGGGGCGAATATGGCTACACCTTC
TRBV7-6	TRBJ2-7	TRBD2	once	CASSPESGTSGSAYEQYF	TGTGCCAGCAGCCCAGAATCCGGGACTAGCGGTTCAGCCTACGAGCAGTACTTC
TRBV28	TRBJ2-1	TRBD2	once	CASNSGWGNNEQFF	TGTGCCAGCAATAGCGGGTGGGGCAACAATGAGCAGTTCTTC
TRBV24-1	TRBJ2-3	TRBD2	NA	CATSDMGSGSIADTQYF	TGTGCCACCAGTGATATGGGTAGCGGGAGTATCGCAGATACGCAGTATTTT
TRBV20-1	TRBJ2-1	TRBD2	NA	CSASVPGLAGGGEQFF	TGCAGTGCTAGTGTCCCGGGACTAGCGGGAGGGGGTGAGCAGTTCTTC
TRBV20-1	TRBJ2-7	NA	NA	CSVGAHEQYF	TGCTCGGTAGGGGCCCACGAGCAGTACTTC
TRBV9	TRBJ2-1	TRBD1	NA	CASSLGRDRGRNEQFF	TGTGCCAGCAGCCTAGGTCGGGACAGGGGTCGCAATGAGCAGTTCTTC
TRBV27	TRBJ2-7	NA	once	CASSSPQGNEQYF	TGTGCCAGCAGTTCGCCGCAGGGAAACGAGCAGTACTTC
TRBV5-1	TRBJ1-4	TRBD1	NA	CASSTDRGREKLFF	TGCGCCAGCAGCACGGACAGGGGACGTGAAAAACTGTTTTTT
TRBV19	TRBJ1-5	NA	NA	CASPVHCNQPQHF	TGTGCCAGTCCCGTACATTGCAATCAGCCCCAGCATTTT
TRBV18	TRBJ1-3	TRBD1	NA	CASSPDRQGNTIYF	TGTGCCAGCTCACCGGACAGGCAAGGGAACACCATATATTTT
TRBV4-2	TRBJ1-2	NA	few	CASSQETVYYTF	TGTGCCAGCAGCCAAGAGACAGTCTACTACACCTTC
TRBV7-3	TRBJ2-5	NA	NA	CASSFGEEETQYF	TGTGCCAGCAGCTTTGGAGAAGAAGAGACCCAGTACTTC
TRBV28	TRBJ2-5	TRBD2	once	CASDSPGLQTQYF	TGTGCCAGCGACAGCCCGGGACTACAGACCCAGTACTTC
TRBV19	TRBJ2-2	NA	many	CASSAQGGELFF	TGTGCCAGTAGTGCTCAGGGCGGGGAGCTGTTTTTT
TRBV29-1	TRBJ1-3	TRBD1	NA	CSVKYPTGDSGNTIYF	TGCAGCGTTAAGTATCCCACAGGGGACTCTGGAAACACCATATATTTT
TRBV19	TRBJ1-2	TRBD1	NA	CASSPRQGRIYGYTF	TGTGCCAGTAGTCCGCGACAGGGTCGAATCTATGGCTACACCTTC
TRBV3-1/TRBV3-2	TRBJ1-3	NA	NA	CASSPHGRDSGNTIYF	TGTGCCAGCAGCCCCCACGGGCGGGACTCTGGAAACACCATATATTTT
TRBV11-2	TRBJ1-5	NA	NA	CASSKLGGLQPQHF	TGTGCCAGCAGCAAGTTGGGGGGGCTTCAGCCCCAGCATTTT
TRBV5-1	TRBJ2-1	NA	NA	CASSFLAPSYNEQFF	TGCGCCAGCAGCTTTCTAGCGCCTTCCTACAATGAGCAGTTCTTC